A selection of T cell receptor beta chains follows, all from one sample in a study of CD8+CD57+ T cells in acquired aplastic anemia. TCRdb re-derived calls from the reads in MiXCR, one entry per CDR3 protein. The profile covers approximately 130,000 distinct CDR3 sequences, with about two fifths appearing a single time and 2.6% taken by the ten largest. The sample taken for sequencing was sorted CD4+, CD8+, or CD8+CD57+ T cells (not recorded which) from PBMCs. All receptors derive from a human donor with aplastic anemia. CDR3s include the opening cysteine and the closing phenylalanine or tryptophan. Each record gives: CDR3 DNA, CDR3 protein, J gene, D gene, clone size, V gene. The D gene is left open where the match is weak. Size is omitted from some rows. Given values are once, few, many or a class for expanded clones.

TGTGCCAGCAGCCAAGATGACGGTAACTATGGCTACACCTTC CASSQDDGNYGYTF TRBJ1-2 . many TRBV4-2
TGTGCCAGCAGCTTATCGCTTTACACTGAAGCTTTCTTT CASSLSLYTEAFF TRBJ1-1 . . TRBV7-3
TGTGCCAGCAGCACCCGGGCCCAGGGGAACACTGAAGCTTTCTTT CASSTRAQGNTEAFF TRBJ1-1 . many TRBV7-6
TGTGCCACCCCTTGGGTCGGACCGAGCACAGATACGCAGTATTTT CATPWVGPSTDTQYF TRBJ2-3 . . TRBV19
TGTGCCAGCAGAGCGGACGTAACAGATACGCAGTATTTT CASRADVTDTQYF TRBJ2-3 . . TRBV6-1
TGCAGCGTCCCGGGACTAGCGGGAGGGGGGGAGACCCAGTACTTC CSVPGLAGGGETQYF TRBJ2-5 TRBD2 . TRBV29-1
TGTGCCAGCACCTCCACAGGGCGGGGTGGTCAGCCCCAGCATTTT CASTSTGRGGQPQHF TRBJ1-5 . few TRBV12-3/TRBV12-4
TGTGCCAGCAGGCTATCGCGGCGATCCTATAATTCACCCCTCCACTTT CASRLSRRSYNSPLHF TRBJ1-6 . many TRBV6-1
TGTGCCACCAGTGGTGGGGACGCACGAGGCTACACCTTC CATSGGDARGYTF TRBJ1-2 . . TRBV24-1
TGTGCCAGCAGCCTCGGGACAGGGGCCGCGTACACCGGGGAGCTGTTTTTT CASSLGTGAAYTGELFF TRBJ2-2 TRBD1 many TRBV7-6
TGTGCCAGCAGCTTCGGTGCAGCCGATCGGTCTGAAGCTTTCTTT CASSFGAADRSEAFF TRBJ1-1 . many TRBV7-2
TGTGCCAGCAGTGAAGGGAACACCGGGGAGCTGTTTTTT CASSEGNTGELFF TRBJ2-2 . . TRBV6-4
TGTGCCAGCAGTGAGTCAGGGGCGGACACTGAAGCTTTCTTT CASSESGADTEAFF TRBJ1-1 . many TRBV6-1
TGCAGCGTTAACCGGGACAGGGCGTTTATAGCTTTCTTT CSVNRDRAFIAFF TRBJ1-1 TRBD1 few TRBV29-1
TGTGCCAGCAGTCCTTACGGGGAGACCCAGTACTTC CASSPYGETQYF TRBJ2-5 . many TRBV7-8
TGTGCCAGCAGAGTACAGGGGACCACTGAAGCTTTCTTT CASRVQGTTEAFF TRBJ1-1 TRBD1 . TRBV27
TGTGCCAGCAGCTTGGAGGAACTGTTTACTGGAGCTTTCTTT CASSLEELFTGAFF TRBJ1-1 . . TRBV5-5
TGTGCCAGCCGACCGGACGGCACCTACGAGCAGTACTTC CASRPDGTYEQYF TRBJ2-7 . . TRBV7-2
TGTGCCAGCAGCGTAGCGGGCCGTCGCTCTAACTATGGCTACACCTTC CASSVAGRRSNYGYTF TRBJ1-2 . many TRBV7-2
TGTGCCAGCAGCACGACAGGGGGCACTGAAGCTTTCTTT CASSTTGGTEAFF TRBJ1-1 TRBD1 many TRBV7-9
TGCGCCAGCAGCTTCGGGACTAGCGCCCCCGGGGAGCTGTTTTTT CASSFGTSAPGELFF TRBJ2-2 TRBD2 . TRBV5-1
TGTGCCAGCTCGGGGACAGGGGGGAACACTGAAGCTTTCTTT CASSGTGGNTEAFF TRBJ1-1 TRBD1 many TRBV6-1
TGTGCCAGCTCCTCTGAGGGGGCGACGCAGTATTTT CASSSEGATQYF TRBJ2-3 TRBD1 many TRBV19
TGTGCCAGCAGTAGTACGGGCAGGGGAGGTAATTCACCCCTCCACTTT CASSSTGRGGNSPLHF TRBJ1-6 . many TRBV6-1
TGTGCCACCAGCAGAGATCCCGGGTGGACTGAAGCTTTCTTT CATSRDPGWTEAFF TRBJ1-1 . many TRBV15
TGTGCCAGCAGCTTAGGTCTCAGGACAAAACAAGAGACCCAGTACTTC CASSLGLRTKQETQYF TRBJ2-5 . many TRBV7-8
TGTGCCAGCAGCTCCCTTATCGGGAGCGGGGTGAAATACGAGCAGTACTTC CASSSLIGSGVKYEQYF TRBJ2-7 TRBD2 many TRBV11-1
TGTGCCAGCAGCTCGGTTGAAGGCTACACCTTC CASSSVEGYTF TRBJ1-2 . . TRBV7-2